This T cell receptor (beta chain) was sequenced for a study of T cell responses to AZD1222 COVID-19 vaccine. Study-level points and caveats: Recipients of AZD1222 seropositive at baseline numbered only 6 or 7. Most donors were white British and more were female, and clonal diversity was possibly underestimated.

Generated by immunoSEQ multiplex PCR, the TCRdb table keeps only in-frame clones and is missing some. Among approximately 67,000 clones listed, 80% to 90% were seen once. The analysis combined second doses at about 4 or about 12 weeks. Regarding this clone: Its antigen is unidentified.

This clonotype originated in an adult who received the AZD1222 COVID-19 vaccine. Sequenced material: peripheral blood, taken 28 days after the second AZD1222 dose.

DNA for the CDR3: TGTGCCAGCACCTCCCAGGACGGACCCATGAACACTGAAGCTTTCTTT. It codes for CASTSQDGPMNTEAFF. The V and J genes are TRBV9 and TRBJ1-1; no clear D. The CDR3 has 16 amino acids. Per the germline V gene, CDR1 is SGDLS and CDR2 is YYNGEE. The V end was cut by 6 bases, the J end by 0 bases, with 18 bases between.